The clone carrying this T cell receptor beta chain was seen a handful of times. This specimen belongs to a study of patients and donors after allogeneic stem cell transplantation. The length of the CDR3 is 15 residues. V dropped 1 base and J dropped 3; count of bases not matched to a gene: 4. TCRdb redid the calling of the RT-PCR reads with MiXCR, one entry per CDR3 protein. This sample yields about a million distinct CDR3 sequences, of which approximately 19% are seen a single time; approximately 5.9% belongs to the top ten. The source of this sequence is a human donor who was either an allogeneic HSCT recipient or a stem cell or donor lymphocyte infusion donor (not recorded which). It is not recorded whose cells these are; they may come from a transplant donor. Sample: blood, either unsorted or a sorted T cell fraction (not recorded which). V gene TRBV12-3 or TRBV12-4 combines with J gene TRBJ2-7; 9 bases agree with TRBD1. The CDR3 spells CASSLEWDRVYEQYF. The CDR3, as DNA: TGTGCCAGCAGTTTAGAATGGGACAGGGTCTACGAGCAGTACTTC.